The text below deals with one T cell receptor beta chain. The data were taken from a study of chemoradiotherapy in HPV16-positive cancers. The CDR3 extends over 16 amino acids. Germline trimming cut 0 bases from V and 3 bases from J; bases unmatched to any gene: 4. The germline V gene encodes CDR1 SGHDT and CDR2 YYEEEE. Sequencing used immunoSEQ multiplex PCR; TCRdb keeps in-frame clones, though not all of them. The sample consists of tens of thousands of clones, roughly 80% of them appearing once. The material was blood, obtained from a patient who underwent chemoradiotherapy. This clonotype was obtained from a human donor with HPV-associated anogenital cancer. The chain joins TRBV5-6 to TRBJ1-1; TRBD1 agrees at 11 bases. In DNA form, the CDR3 reads TGTGCCAGCAGCTTGGACGGACAGGGGGCTTACACTGAAGCTTTCTTT. The encoded protein is CASSLDGQGAYTEAFF.